This T cell receptor beta chain derives from a study of blood T cell repertoires in COVID-19. Study-wide background: Samples came from the United States, Italy and Spain, spanning acute and convalescent COVID-19.

The germline gives CDR1 SGHAT, CDR2 FQNNGV. The CDR3 loop spans 15 amino acids. J lost 7 bases, V lost 1 base, and 2 bases had no gene match. This clone was seen once. Per the original methods: The assay estimated nucleated cells by amplifying reference gene primers. The method was immunoSEQ multiplex PCR; TCRdb's version includes in-frame clones alone and lacks a portion of them. The V and J calls and clone size are taken from that table; D and trimming were inferred from the DNA. There are tens of thousands of clones in the sample; nearly 90% occur only once, and roughly a tenth lies in the top ten.

The chain links TRBV11-2 to TRBJ2-2, with 11 bases matching TRBD2. The source material was peripheral blood. The receptor was isolated from a human donor in a cohort sampled during active COVID-19. The donor label of this sample is uncertain. The CDR3 DNA reads as TGTGCCAGCAGCTTAGCTAGCGGGAGGATCGGGGAGCTGTTTTTT. This sequence encodes CASSLASGRIGELFF.